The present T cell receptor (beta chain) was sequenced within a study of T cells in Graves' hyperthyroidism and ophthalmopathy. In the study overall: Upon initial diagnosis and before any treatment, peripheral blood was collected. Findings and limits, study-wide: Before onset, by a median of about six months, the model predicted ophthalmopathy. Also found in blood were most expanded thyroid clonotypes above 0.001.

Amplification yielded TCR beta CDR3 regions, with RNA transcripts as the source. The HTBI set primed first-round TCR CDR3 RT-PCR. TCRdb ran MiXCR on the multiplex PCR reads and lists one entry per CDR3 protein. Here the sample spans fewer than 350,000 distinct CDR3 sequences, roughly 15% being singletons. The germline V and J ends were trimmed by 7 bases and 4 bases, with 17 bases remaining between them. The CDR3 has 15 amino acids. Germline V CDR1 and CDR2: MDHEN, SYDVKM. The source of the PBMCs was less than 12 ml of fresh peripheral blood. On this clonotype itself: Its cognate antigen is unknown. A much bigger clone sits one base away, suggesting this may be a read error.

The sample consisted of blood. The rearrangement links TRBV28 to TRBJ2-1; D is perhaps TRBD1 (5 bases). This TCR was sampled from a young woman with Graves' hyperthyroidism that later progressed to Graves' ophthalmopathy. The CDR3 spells CASKPQGVTYNEQFF. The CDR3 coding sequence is TGTGCCAGCAAGCCCCAGGGTGTCACATACAATGAGCAGTTCTTC.